The 7 T cell receptor beta chains reported below all come from one sample, sequenced in a study of T cell changes during pregnancy in multiple sclerosis. Sequencing used immunoSEQ multiplex PCR; TCRdb keeps in-frame clones, though not all of them. The repertoire consists of about 100,000 clones, with roughly nine tenths occurring once and the leading ten covering 0.7% to 0.9%. The starting material was peripheral blood, obtained in the second trimester of pregnancy. These TCRs come from a female donor in good health, enrolled as a control in a pregnancy study.

The J gene is TRBJ1-1, the V gene TRBV5-1, with 8 bases fitting TRBD1. Germline trimming cut 5 bases from V and 4 bases from J; bases unmatched to any gene: 7. The germline CDR1 and CDR2 sequences are SGHRS and YFSETQ. The CDR3 sequence is 14 residues long. In nucleotides, the CDR3 is TGCGCCAGCAGGTCTTTAACAGGGGGCACTGAAGCTTTCTTT. This codes for CASRSLTGGTEAFF.

The CDR3 reads CASSSHTSGSMNEQYF. The CDR3 coding sequence is TGTGCCAGCAGCTCCCATACTAGCGGGAGTATGAACGAGCAGTACTTC. This sequence joins TRBV9 and TRBJ2-7; 11 bases are shared with TRBD2. CDR3 length equals 16 residues. Germline V CDR1 and CDR2: SGDLS, YYNGEE. The V and J ends lost 4 bases and 5 bases, in that order; junction bases with no gene match: 11. The complete variable domain, with remaining parts taken from reference TRBV9 and TRBJ2-7, reads DSGVTQTPKHLITATGQRVTLRCSPRSGDLSVYWYQQSLDQGLQFLIQYYNGEERAKGNILERFSAQQFPDLHSELNLSSLELGDSALYFCASSSHTSGSMNEQYFGPGTRLTVT.

This clone has only one observation. The chain uses TRBV6-5 and TRBJ1-2, with TRBD1 matching over 12 bases. The germline gives CDR1 MNHEY, CDR2 SVGAGI. The CDR3 totals 16 residues. After removal of 4 bases from V and 4 bases from J, the junction contained 7 bases not matched to a gene. In DNA form, the CDR3 reads TGTGCCAGCAGTTCGACCGGGACAGGGGGCGGCTATGGCTACACCTTC. Amino acids: CASSSTGTGGGYGYTF.

This chain connects TRBV5-1 to TRBJ1-5; D is undetermined. Between the trimmed V and J ends, which lost 2 bases and 6 bases, there was a span of 15 bases. The CDR3 is 15 residues long. Germline-derived CDR1 and CDR2 are SGHRS and YFSETQ. In DNA form, the CDR3 reads TGCGCCAGCAGCTTCGAGGAGTGTACTTTTCAGCCCCAGCATTTT. This gives the protein CASSFEECTFQPQHF.

This chain connects TRBV28 to TRBJ2-5; D may be TRBD2 (6 bases). V was clipped by 5 bases and J by 5 bases, with 12 bases between them. Germline V gives CDR1 MDHEN, CDR2 SYDVKM. The CDR3 contains 13 residues. CDR3 sequence reads: CASSPPGVETQYF. DNA for the CDR3: TGTGCCAGCAGTCCACCGGGGGTTGAGACCCAGTACTTC.

V gene TRBV5-6 combines with J gene TRBJ2-7; the D gene is possibly TRBD1 (6 bases). This CDR3 comprises 12 residues. Per germline, CDR1 SGHDT and CDR2 YYEEEE. V dropped 4 bases and J dropped 4 bases, with 9 bases sitting between them. Here the CDR3 reads CASSPQGYEQYF. The CDR3 nucleotides read TGTGCCAGCAGCCCTCAGGGGTACGAGCAGTACTTC. Together with reference TRBV5-6 and TRBJ2-7, the CDR3 gives the full variable domain: DAGVTQSPTHLIKTRGQQVTLRCSPKSGHDTVSWYQQALGQGPQFIFQYYEEEERQRGNFPDRFSGHQFPNYSSELNVNALLLGDSALYLCASSPQGYEQYFGPGTRLTVT.

The chain has TRBV5-6 and TRBJ1-1, with D tentatively TRBD1 (6 bases). V shed 2 bases and J shed 5 bases, with 13 bases lying between them. The CDR3 covers 14 residues. Germline V CDR1 and CDR2: SGHDT, YYEEEE. The CDR3 region has the DNA TGTGCCAGCAGCTTCACAGGGAAAAGGACTGAAGCTTTCTTT. It codes for CASSFTGKRTEAFF.